The 5 T cell receptor beta chains reported below all come from one sample, sequenced in a study of CD8 T cells in Susac syndrome. RNA was extracted with the RNeasy kit, and a quantity of about 0.45 to 1 ug was reverse transcribed using random hexamers. TCRdb redid the calling of the immunoSEQ multiplex PCR reads with MiXCR, one entry per CDR3 protein. The table shows 150,000 to 200,000 distinct CDR3 sequences, with approximately 93% occurring only once. The sample taken for sequencing was CD4+ T cells from PBMCs. These receptors came from a human donor with multiple sclerosis.

The chain links TRBV24-1 to TRBJ2-1; D may be TRBD1 or TRBD2 (5 bases each). Trimming pared 4 bases from V and 9 bases from J, leaving 9 bases between. The CDR3 covers 12 residues. Germline V lookup: CDR1 KGHDR, CDR2 SFDVKD. The CDR3 bases are TGTGCCACCAGTGACCCTGGGGGTGAGCAGTTCTTC. Translation gives CATSDPGGEQFF.

This clonotype was found once. The rearrangement uses TRBV2 and TRBJ1-2; D not resolved. Germline V gene sequence: CDR1 SNHLY, CDR2 FYNNEI. V was trimmed by 0 bases and J by 8 bases, leaving 10 bases between them. The CDR3 is made up of 13 amino acids. The CDR3 protein is CASSEARVRGYTF. CDR3 bases: TGTGCCAGCAGTGAAGCGCGGGTTCGCGGCTACACCTTC.

The gene calls are TRBV6-1 and TRBJ1-5; TRBD1 agrees at 8 bases. Per the germline V gene, CDR1 is MNHNS and CDR2 is SASEGT. With V trimmed by 6 bases and J by 8 bases, 9 bases remained unmatched. This CDR3 spans 14 amino acids. The CDR3 protein is CASRGQGSGKPQHF. The DNA of the CDR3 is TGTGCCAGCAGAGGACAGGGTTCGGGAAAGCCCCAGCATTTT.

The V and J genes are TRBV6-5 and TRBJ1-3; D may be TRBD1 (5 bases). V shed 4 bases and J shed 4 bases, with 14 bases lying between them. There are 15 residues in the CDR3. Germline V gene data show CDR1 as MNHEY and CDR2 as SVGAGI. The CDR3 DNA follows: TGTGCCAGCAGTTTTCGAGGGACGGTCGGAAACACCATATATTTT. Translating gives CASSFRGTVGNTIYF.

The CDR3 sequence is CAWRSQGDPQHF. CDR3 in DNA: TGTGCCTGGAGGTCACAGGGTGACCCCCAGCATTTT. The J gene is TRBJ1-5, the V gene TRBV30; possibly TRBD1 for D (6 bases). Trimming removed 3 bases from V and 10 bases from J, with 13 bases in between. Per the germline V gene, CDR1 is GTSNPN and CDR2 is SVGIG (reference sequence). The CDR3 runs to 12 residues. Using reference TRBV30 and TRBJ1-5 for the parts outside the CDR3, the full variable domain is SQTIHQWPATLVQPVGSPLSLECTVEGTSNPNLYWYRQAAGRGLQLLFYSVGIGQISSEVPQNLSASRPQDRQFILSSKKLLLSDSGFYLCAWRSQGDPQHFGDGTRLSIL.